A single sample is the source of the 21 T cell receptor beta chains below, sequenced in a study of identical twins. MiXCR, applied by TCRdb to the 5' RACE reads, yields one record per CDR3 protein. The sample records nearly 650,000 distinct CDR3 sequences, about 7% being singletons. This sample also belongs to another study, concerning yellow fever vaccine responses in identical twins.

The sequencing sample was made of PBMCs. The origin of the receptors is a woman between 18 and 30 years old in good health.

This clonotype was found once. The rearrangement uses TRBV6-1 and TRBJ1-2; possibly TRBD1 for D (5 bases). Between the trimmed V and J ends, which lost 2 bases and 4 bases, there was a span of 11 bases. The CDR3 extends over 14 amino acids. The germline V gene encodes CDR1 MNHNS and CDR2 SASEGT. CDR3 bases: TGTGCCAGCAGTGAACGGGGCGTAGGCTATGGCTACACCTTC. This gives the protein CASSERGVGYGYTF.

This clonotype was counted a few times. The rearrangement joins TRBV15 to TRBJ2-3; 9 bases fit TRBD1. Germline V gene lookup returns CDR1 LNHNV and CDR2 YYDKDF (reference sequence). The CDR3 is made up of 16 amino acids. Losses at the gene ends were 5 bases for V and 2 bases for J; bases not matched to a gene: 8. CDR3 sequence reads: CATSRGGTGTTDTQYF. In DNA, the CDR3 is TGTGCCACCAGCCGAGGAGGGACAGGGACCACAGATACGCAGTATTTT.

This clonotype was counted between two and nine times. The gene calls are TRBV12-3 or TRBV12-4 and TRBJ2-2; D gene unclear. The CDR3 runs 13 residues. Trimming removed 3 bases at V and 1 base at J, with 3 bases between. The CDR3 sequence: CASSFWNTGELFF. The CDR3, as DNA: TGTGCCAGCAGTTTTTGGAACACCGGGGAGCTGTTTTTT.

This clonotype turned up a few times. The chain has TRBV7-9 and TRBJ2-7; either TRBD1 or TRBD2 may fit D (5 bases each). The CDR3 covers 15 residues. Germline V gene data show CDR1 as SEHNR and CDR2 as FQNEAQ (reference sequence). V was shortened by 6 bases and J by 7 bases, with 22 bases between the two germline ends. CDR3 DNA: TGTGCCAGCAGTATCCGGGACCGACCATCTTGGGAGCAGTACTTC. As protein: CASSIRDRPSWEQYF. The whole variable domain, filled in from reference TRBV7-9 and TRBJ2-7, reads DTGVSQNPRHKITKRGQNVTFRCDPISEHNRLYWYRQTLGQGPEFLTYFQNEAQLEKSRLLSDRFSAERPKGSFSTLEIQRTEQGDSAMYLCASSIRDRPSWEQYFGPGTRLTVT.

This clonotype has more than one count but fewer than ten. The J gene is TRBJ2-3, the V gene TRBV15; D is uncertain. Germline CDR1 reads LNHNV; CDR2 reads YYDKDF (reference sequence). CDR3 length: 12 amino acids. The V gene lost 4 bases and the J gene lost 2 bases, with 4 bases spanning the gap. The CDR3: CATSKATDTQYF. In DNA form, the CDR3 reads TGTGCCACCAGCAAGGCCACAGATACGCAGTATTTT.

This clonotype was seen more than once but under ten times. The chain couples TRBV29-1 to TRBJ2-1; 9 bases fit TRBD2. The germline V gene encodes CDR1 SQVTM and CDR2 ANQGSEA. The CDR3 consists of 14 residues. Trimming took 6 bases from V and 4 from J; bases not matched to a gene: 7. For the CDR3, the DNA is TGCAGCGTCGTTGGAAGCGGGAGGTACAATGAGCAGTTCTTC. The encoded protein is CSVVGSGRYNEQFF.

This clonotype was observed a few times. This chain uses TRBV14 with TRBJ2-1; 8 positions match TRBD2. The CDR3 spans 16 residues. Unmatched junction bases numbered 9, after V lost 8 bases and J lost 0 bases. Germline V gene sequence: CDR1 SGHDN, CDR2 FVKESK. This chain's CDR3 is CASAPPGGLSYNEQFF. CDR3 nucleotides: TGTGCCAGCGCCCCTCCGGGAGGGCTCTCCTACAATGAGCAGTTCTTC.

This rearrangement joins TRBV15 to TRBJ2-5; TRBD2 matches 9 bases. After removal of 2 bases from V and 1 base from J, the junction contained 8 bases not matched to a gene. Germline V CDR1 and CDR2: LNHNV, YYDKDF (reference sequence). The CDR3 is 17 amino acids. This CDR3 reads CATSRRGTSPIQETQYF. The DNA of the CDR3 is TGTGCCACCAGCAGACGGGGGACTAGCCCAATCCAAGAGACCCAGTACTTC. The full variable domain, its missing parts supplied by reference TRBV15 and TRBJ2-5, is DAMVIQNPRYQVTQFGKPVTLSCSQTLNHNVMYWYQQKSSQAPKLLFHYYDKDFNNEADTPDNFQSRRPNTSFCFLDIRSPGLGDTAMYLCATSRRGTSPIQETQYFGPGTRLLVL.

This clonotype was seen a handful of times. V is TRBV29-1 and J is TRBJ2-1; D gene ambiguous. Between the trimmed V and J ends, which lost 3 bases and 4 bases, there was a span of 10 bases. The CDR3 has 13 residues. The germline V gene has CDR1 SQVTM and CDR2 ANQGSEA. CDR3 amino acids: CSVDGGNYNEQFF. For the CDR3, the DNA is TGCAGCGTTGACGGTGGGAATTACAATGAGCAGTTCTTC.

This clonotype was counted a few times. The rearrangement uses TRBV2 and TRBJ2-1; 10 bases align to TRBD2. Germline V lookup: CDR1 SNHLY, CDR2 FYNNEI. The junction had 15 bases not matched to a gene; V was cut back by 8 bases and J by 8 bases. This CDR3 spans 16 amino acids. CDR3 sequence: CASPDGASGSVDEQFF. The CDR3 DNA is TGTGCCAGCCCGGACGGGGCTAGCGGGAGCGTGGATGAGCAGTTCTTC.

This clonotype was seen a few times. V and J are TRBV5-1 and TRBJ2-7, with D uncertain. V was trimmed by 0 bases and J by 3 bases, leaving 13 bases between them. Looked up from germline, CDR1 is SGHRS and CDR2 is YFSETQ. This CDR3 has 15 amino acids. As DNA, the CDR3 is TGCGCCAGCAGCTTGGTGGCCGATCAAGGCTACGAGCAGTACTTC. Amino acids: CASSLVADQGYEQYF.

V usage is TRBV3-1 and J usage is TRBJ2-2; 9 positions match TRBD1. V shed 1 base, J shed 5 bases, and the junction held 2 bases outside the gene matches. CDR1 is LGHDT and CDR2 is YNNKEL in the germline V gene (reference sequence). The CDR3 contains 15 residues. The CDR3 sequence is CASSQGQGETGELFF. In nucleotides, the CDR3 is TGTGCCAGCAGCCAAGGACAGGGGGAAACCGGGGAGCTGTTTTTT.

In its sample, this clonotype was seen many times. J is TRBJ2-7 and V is TRBV10-3; 10 nucleotides align to TRBD1. The germline gives CDR1 ENHRY, CDR2 SYGVKD. The CDR3 is 12 residues long. The CDR3 sequence is CATRTGGSEQYF. The CDR3 DNA reads TGTGCTACGAGGACAGGGGGATCCGAGCAGTACTTC.

The genes are TRBV5-1 and TRBJ2-1; D remains unclear. Germline V gives CDR1 SGHRS, CDR2 YFSETQ. With 1 base removed from V and 8 bases from J, the gap between germline ends came to 10 bases. The CDR3 runs 13 residues. The CDR3 DNA follows: TGCGCCAGCAGCTTGCGTGCCAAACATGAGCAGTTCTTC. Residues: CASSLRAKHEQFF.

This clonotype occurred many times. V and J are TRBV6-4 and TRBJ2-2; 7 bases are a match to TRBD2. V shed 6 bases, J shed 6 bases, and the junction held 10 bases outside the gene matches. In germline, CDR1 is MRHNA, CDR2 SNTAGT. The CDR3 loop spans 15 amino acids. Written as DNA, the CDR3 is TGTGCCAGCAGCGTGAGCGGGGCTGCCCCCGGGGAGCTGTTTTTT. Translated, it gives CASSVSGAAPGELFF.

The chain couples TRBV24-1 to TRBJ2-1, with D possibly matching TRBD2 (6 bases). Per the germline V gene, CDR1 is KGHDR and CDR2 is SFDVKD. The germline V and J ends were trimmed by 1 base and 6 bases, with 12 bases remaining between them. The CDR3 is 15 residues long. The CDR3 nucleotides read TGTGCCACCAGTGATTTAGGGACTGGCCTCAATGAGCAGTTCTTC. Its protein product is CATSDLGTGLNEQFF.

There are a few counts of this clonotype. J is TRBJ2-3 and V is TRBV24-1, with TRBD2 matching over 8 bases. Germline V gene data show CDR1 as KGHDR and CDR2 as SFDVKD. The J segment lost 6 bases and the V segment lost 0 bases, leaving 4 bases of the junction unmatched. This CDR3 has 15 amino acids. In nucleotides, the CDR3 is TGTGCCACCAGTGATTTGCGGGGGGGCGGGGATACGCAGTATTTT. It specifies CATSDLRGGGDTQYF.

This clonotype occurred a few times. In nucleotides, the CDR3 is TGTGCCAGCAGCCTTAGCGGGAGTTTAGTTCTTTCCCAGACCCAGTACTTC. Its translation is CASSLSGSLVLSQTQYF. V is TRBV7-6 and J is TRBJ2-5, with 9 bases identical to TRBD2. The CDR3 runs 17 residues. Germline CDR1 SGHVS, CDR2 FNYEAQ. The junction had 16 bases not matched to a gene; V was cut back by 5 bases and J by 6 bases.

Of note for this clonotype: An end of the junction differs from the germline gene, which may be a read error. This chain connects TRBV10-3 to TRBJ2-1, with D possibly being TRBD2 (5 bases). The CDR3 sequence is 12 residues long. Germline V gene sequence: CDR1 ENHRY, CDR2 SYGVKD. CDR3 residues: CVISGSDNEQFF. CDR3 DNA sequence: TGTGTCATCAGCGGCAGCGACAATGAGCAGTTCTTC.

This clonotype has a handful of counts. J is TRBJ2-5 and V is TRBV7-2; 14 bases match TRBD2. In germline, CDR1 is SGHTA, CDR2 FQGNSA. This CDR3 has 16 amino acids. V dropped 5 bases and J dropped 4; count of bases not matched to a gene: 6. The CDR3 here is CASSPGLAGAAETQYF. CDR3 bases: TGTGCCAGCAGCCCGGGACTAGCGGGAGCGGCAGAGACCCAGTACTTC.

This clonotype was observed a handful of times. The V gene is TRBV20-1, the J gene TRBJ2-5; TRBD2 matches 8 bases. The length of the CDR3 is 12 residues. CDR1 is DFQATT, CDR2 SNEGSKA, per germline (reference sequence). V shed 3 bases, J shed 8 bases, and the junction held 5 bases outside the gene matches. In DNA, the CDR3 is TGCAGTGCTAGCGGGGGGGCTCTAACCCAGTACTTC. Encoded protein: CSASGGALTQYF.